The entry below describes one T cell receptor (beta chain). Its antigen remains unidentified. Every donor gave approximately 10 milliliters of peripheral blood. This sample was taken from a study of blood T cells in healthy people across ages. Study-wide points: Long-lived donors had more naive CD4+ cells and higher diversity than aged donors.

The CDR3 runs 18 residues. Trimming took 4 bases from V and 0 from J, leaving 21 bases between them. CDR1 is SGHTA, CDR2 FQGNSA, per germline. Together with a sample-barcoded 5' primer, a J-beta primer mix was included in a second PCR lasting roughly 7 to 11 cycles. From each sample, at least 2.5 million paired-end reads containing CDR3 were obtained. TCRdb re-analysed the 5' RACE reads in MiXCR, keeping a single row per CDR3 protein. This table has fewer than 900,000 distinct CDR3 sequences, roughly 35% appearing once. The source material was blood. The clonotype comes from a man younger than 35 in good health. This sequence joins TRBV7-2 and TRBJ1-1; D might be TRBD1 (5 bases). CDR3 sequence reads: CASSSTLTQGGVNTEAFF. In nucleotides, the CDR3 is TGTGCCAGCAGCTCTACCTTGACCCAGGGAGGGGTGAACACTGAAGCTTTCTTT. Looking up the rest from reference TRBV7-2 and TRBJ1-1 gives the full variable domain: GAGVSQSPSNKVTEKGKDVELRCDPISGHTALYWYRQSLGQGLEFLIYFQGNSAPDKSGLPSDRFSAERTGGSVSTLTIQRTQQEDSAVYLCASSSTLTQGGVNTEAFFGQGTRLTVV.